The clone carrying this T cell receptor beta chain was seen a few times. Its antigen is currently unknown. During colonoscopy, one to two rectal pinch biopsies were collected. Germline values: CDR1 MDHEN, CDR2 SYDVKM. The CDR3 runs 16 residues. The V end lost 7 bases, the J end lost 1 base, and 17 bases lay between the germline ends. The source of the sample is a study of pediatric ulcerative colitis. Broader study findings: All ulcerative colitis patients, but no controls, carried a couple of rectal clonotypes. Blood-rectal clonal overlap within each person was significantly higher in ulcerative colitis patients than controls.

Sequencing depth was up to 500,000 reads per sample. Using immunoSEQ multiplex PCR, the repertoire was profiled, and TCRdb retains in-frame clones only, with some absent. The sample consists of tens of thousands of clones, 73% of them appearing once. This sequence was found in a boy between 10 and 17 years old with moderate ulcerative colitis. Sequencing used gut tissue. The V call is TRBV28, the J call TRBJ1-5, with D tentatively TRBD1 (5 bases). The CDR3 loop is CASTSIWGMSNQPQHF. CDR3 DNA: TGTGCCAGCACCTCTATCTGGGGCATGAGCAATCAGCCCCAGCATTTT.